This T cell receptor (beta chain) originates from a study of T cell responses to AZD1222 COVID-19 vaccine. Produced via immunoSEQ multiplex PCR; TCRdb's table is partial and in-frame only. The sample comprises 150,000 to 190,000 clones, just over 90% of which are singletons, and around 1.9% rests with the top ten. The study, taken as a whole, reports: Across the whole spike, CD4 TCRs peaked at regions 160-218 and 743-854.

This clone occurred a few times. Its antigen is unidentified. This specimen consisted of peripheral blood, obtained on day 0 of AZD1222 vaccination. This receptor was taken from an adult in good health.

CDR3 DNA sequence: TGTGCCAGCAGCAAAACAAGGGTCCAGGGGACTAACATGTATGGCTACACCTTC. Its translation: CASSKTRVQGTNMYGYTF. J is TRBJ1-2 and V is TRBV7-2; D possibly corresponds to TRBD1 (6 bases). Germline V lookup: CDR1 SGHTA, CDR2 FQGNSA. The CDR3 length is 18 residues. Trimming cost V 5 bases and J 5 bases, with 27 bases left between them.